Listed below are T cell receptor beta chains from one sample, sequenced in a study of blood T cell repertoires in COVID-19. TCRdb's table, derived via immunoSEQ multiplex PCR, lists solely in-frame clones and lacks some. This table has fewer than 250,000 clones, 88% appearing once. The sample comprised peripheral blood. Source of these receptors: a man aged 25 to 45 with acute or convalescent COVID-19. CDR3s include the opening cysteine and the closing phenylalanine or tryptophan. D genes are given only for firm matches. The listing skips clone size in some rows; elsewhere it reads once, few, many or a size class.

v_gene	abundance	j_gene	d_gene	CDR3nt	CDR3aa
TRBV5-1	-	TRBJ2-1	-	TGCGCCAGCAGCCCGGGGCAAGGGGGGGCGGGCCAGTTCTTC	CASSPGQGGAGQFF
TRBV14	-	TRBJ2-5	TRBD2	TGTGCCAGCAGTCAGACCGGGACTAGCCTTAAGACCCAGTACTTC	CASSQTGTSLKTQYF
TRBV9	-	TRBJ2-6	TRBD2	TGTGCCAGCGCGTCGACTAGCGGAGCTCCCGTTAGCTCTGGGGCCAACGTCCTGACTTTC	CASASTSGAPVSSGANVLTF
TRBV21-1	-	TRBJ1-1	-	TGTGCCAGCAGCAAAGCGGGACAGGGGGGACGTACTGAAGCTTTCTTT	CASSKAGQGGRTEAFF
TRBV28	-	TRBJ1-2	-	TGTGCCAGCAGTTTACCCTACCTGGGGGGAGAAGGCTACACCTTC	CASSLPYLGGEGYTF
TRBV28	few	TRBJ1-1	-	TGTGCCAGCAGACAACAGCAGAACACTGAAGCTTTCTTT	CASRQQQNTEAFF
TRBV27	-	TRBJ1-2	-	TGTGCCAGCAGTTTGCGGCCGGCTGAGGGCTACACCTTC	CASSLRPAEGYTF
TRBV10-2	-	TRBJ1-4	TRBD1	TGCGCCAGCATCAGGGGGCTTGGTAATGAAAAACTGTTTTTT	CASIRGLGNEKLFF
TRBV29-1	-	TRBJ1-5	TRBD1	TGCAGCGTTGACAGGGGGCAAGGCCAGCCCCAGCATTTT	CSVDRGQGQPQHF
TRBV5-6	-	TRBJ2-7	-	TGTGCCAGCAGCTTGGGGGACATCTACGAGCAGTACTTC	CASSLGDIYEQYF
TRBV19	-	TRBJ1-6	-	TGTGCCAGTAGCCAACAGGGAACCCGTAGTTCACCCCTCCACTTT	CASSQQGTRSSPLHF
TRBV10-2	few	TRBJ2-3	TRBD2	TGCGCCAGCAGGACTAGCGGGAATTCAGATACGCAGTATTTT	CASRTSGNSDTQYF
TRBV6-5	-	TRBJ2-1	-	TGTGCCAGCTCTCGTAGCGATGAGCAGTTCTTC	CASSRSDEQFF